Listed below are T cell receptor beta chains from one sample, sequenced in a study of blood T cell repertoires in COVID-19. Assay: immunoSEQ multiplex PCR; the TCRdb copy retains only in-frame clones and omits some. The sample records about 220,000 clones, roughly four fifths being singletons. The sequencing sample was made of peripheral blood. The receptors shown here come from a woman aged 60-70 years with acute or convalescent COVID-19. Both conserved end residues are part of each CDR3. The order of the fields is D gene, V gene, CDR3 protein. A D gene is named only where the DNA matches it firmly.

d_gene: NA; v_gene: TRBV2; CDR3aa: CASTRVNTEAFF
d_gene: NA; v_gene: TRBV12-3/TRBV12-4; CDR3aa: CASSPVATEQFF
d_gene: TRBD2; v_gene: TRBV3-1/TRBV3-2; CDR3aa: CASSQGWLAVDTQYF
d_gene: NA; v_gene: TRBV30; CDR3aa: CAWSVLLGGELFF
d_gene: TRBD1; v_gene: TRBV6-2/TRBV6-3; CDR3aa: CASSRRQGGNTEAFF
d_gene: NA; v_gene: TRBV19; CDR3aa: CASSMDSSYEQYF
d_gene: TRBD2; v_gene: TRBV6-2/TRBV6-3; CDR3aa: CASSPLMAGGLTGELFF
d_gene: NA; v_gene: TRBV4-2; CDR3aa: CASSPGSENNSPLHF
d_gene: TRBD2; v_gene: TRBV29-1; CDR3aa: CSAQRGGQVTDTQYF
d_gene: NA; v_gene: TRBV5-1; CDR3aa: CASSLTAGMNTEAFF
d_gene: TRBD1; v_gene: TRBV30; CDR3aa: CALRQGANGYTF
d_gene: NA; v_gene: TRBV30; CDR3aa: CAWSVLARNTEAFF
d_gene: NA; v_gene: TRBV11-2; CDR3aa: CASSSLRDSSGYGYTF
d_gene: NA; v_gene: TRBV18; CDR3aa: CASSPSSSYEQYF
d_gene: NA; v_gene: TRBV29-1; CDR3aa: CSVGWGREKLFF
d_gene: NA; v_gene: TRBV13; CDR3aa: CASSLRRDGQPQHF
d_gene: NA; v_gene: TRBV3-1/TRBV3-2; CDR3aa: CASSPWGGGGTEAFF
d_gene: TRBD2; v_gene: TRBV18; CDR3aa: CASSYGLAGGYEQFF
d_gene: TRBD1; v_gene: TRBV4-3; CDR3aa: CASSQRSGTGIYEQYF
d_gene: TRBD2; v_gene: TRBV9; CDR3aa: CASSASSGGAFNNEQFF
d_gene: NA; v_gene: TRBV5-1; CDR3aa: CASSFDGTNTGELFF
d_gene: NA; v_gene: TRBV6-5; CDR3aa: CASSRDWVDF
d_gene: NA; v_gene: TRBV2; CDR3aa: CASSTAGTEAFF
d_gene: TRBD1; v_gene: TRBV7-2; CDR3aa: CASSLAHGTGETQYF
d_gene: NA; v_gene: TRBV7-2; CDR3aa: CASSVSDTQYF
d_gene: NA; v_gene: TRBV28; CDR3aa: CASSLRPWAGPYNEQFF
d_gene: TRBD1; v_gene: TRBV4-2; CDR3aa: CASSLLPGQGIAPRTGELFF
d_gene: TRBD2; v_gene: TRBV4-1; CDR3aa: CASSQDARGGNSYEQYF
d_gene: TRBD1; v_gene: TRBV5-5; CDR3aa: CASSLELVTGGSAFF
d_gene: TRBD1; v_gene: TRBV4-3; CDR3aa: CASSQYPGTGSGNTIYF
d_gene: TRBD2; v_gene: TRBV30; CDR3aa: CAWTQLAASTDTQYF
d_gene: NA; v_gene: TRBV9; CDR3aa: CASSGTGLRGYTF
d_gene: TRBD1; v_gene: TRBV2; CDR3aa: CASSTGGSNQPQHF
d_gene: NA; v_gene: TRBV28; CDR3aa: CASRLSYRVRDYGYTF
d_gene: NA; v_gene: TRBV14; CDR3aa: CASSQAEVGGYTF
d_gene: NA; v_gene: TRBV19; CDR3aa: CASSPGGGSFFFYGYTF
d_gene: TRBD1; v_gene: TRBV5-4; CDR3aa: CASSPVPGQGAQGYTF
d_gene: NA; v_gene: TRBV2; CDR3aa: CASSERGETQYF
d_gene: NA; v_gene: TRBV19; CDR3aa: CASNAQSSYNEQFF
d_gene: NA; v_gene: TRBV25-1; CDR3aa: CASSDPPGDVYGYTF
d_gene: TRBD1; v_gene: TRBV28; CDR3aa: CASRNRGLYEQYF
d_gene: TRBD1; v_gene: TRBV2; CDR3aa: CASRVTGNYGYTF
d_gene: TRBD2; v_gene: TRBV19; CDR3aa: CASSRASGGPYNEQFF
d_gene: NA; v_gene: TRBV19; CDR3aa: CASTLRQNYNYGYTF
d_gene: NA; v_gene: TRBV4-3; CDR3aa: CASSQEMGGTEAFF
d_gene: NA; v_gene: TRBV6-5; CDR3aa: CASRAQGMNTGELFF
d_gene: NA; v_gene: TRBV11-1; CDR3aa: CASSLAGRNNEQFF
d_gene: TRBD1; v_gene: TRBV13; CDR3aa: CASSAGTAANTEAFF
d_gene: NA; v_gene: TRBV5-1; CDR3aa: CASSTTTNTGELFF
d_gene: NA; v_gene: TRBV21-1; CDR3aa: CASKGRGDSPLHF